These T cell receptor beta chains were read from a single sample in a study of T cell responses to AZD1222 COVID-19 vaccine. Assay: immunoSEQ multiplex PCR; the TCRdb copy retains only in-frame clones and omits some. The sample has tens of thousands of clones, about 90% seen once; the top ten hold approximately 5.2%. The sequencing used peripheral blood, collected on day 0 of AZD1222 vaccination. These receptors all stem from an adult in good health. Each CDR3 is given with its conserved first and last residue. Fields, in order: D gene, clone size, V gene, J gene, CDR3 protein, CDR3 DNA. D genes are given only for firm matches. Clone size is not always given. Where it is, it says once, few, many or a class for expanded clones.

NA	NA	TRBV15	TRBJ1-2	CATSRDRQPILYGYTF	TGTGCCACCAGCAGAGATCGACAGCCTATCCTTTATGGCTACACCTTC
NA	NA	TRBV7-2	TRBJ1-6	CASSLGRGSPLHF	TGTGCCAGCAGCCTCGGACGGGGCTCACCCCTCCACTTT
NA	NA	TRBV11-2	TRBJ1-6	CASSLGQGDSPLHF	TGTGCCAGCAGCTTAGGGCAGGGTGATTCACCCCTCCACTTT
NA	NA	TRBV7-2	TRBJ1-1	CASSLVSGPLVRTEAFF	TGTGCCAGCAGCTTAGTCTCCGGGCCTCTCGTGAGGACTGAAGCTTTCTTT
TRBD2	once	TRBV5-8	TRBJ2-7	CASSRRTRTSGRPYYEQYF	TGTGCCAGCAGCCGGAGGACTCGGACTAGCGGGAGGCCCTACTACGAGCAGTACTTC
NA	once	TRBV2	TRBJ1-1	CASSIGQMNTEAFF	TGTGCCAGCAGTATTGGACAAATGAACACTGAAGCTTTCTTT
NA	NA	TRBV7-2	TRBJ2-7	CASSLNREANEQYF	TGTGCCAGCAGCTTAAACAGGGAGGCGAATGAGCAGTACTTC
TRBD2	NA	TRBV7-2	TRBJ2-1	CASSLWAASGTLNEQFF	TGTGCCAGCAGCTTGTGGGCGGCTAGCGGAACATTGAATGAGCAGTTCTTC
NA	NA	TRBV7-2	TRBJ1-5	CASSLIPNSNQPQHF	TGTGCCAGCAGCTTAATACCCAATAGCAATCAGCCCCAGCATTTT
TRBD1	NA	TRBV18	TRBJ1-3	CASSALGDSSGNTIYF	TGTGCCAGCTCCGCCCTCGGGGACAGCTCTGGAAACACCATATATTTT
TRBD1	NA	TRBV19	TRBJ2-7	CASSWDRGYEQYF	TGTGCCAGTAGTTGGGACAGGGGCTACGAGCAGTACTTC
NA	NA	TRBV7-2	TRBJ1-4	CASSPGRGELFF	TGTGCCAGCAGCCCCGGAAGAGGAGAACTGTTTTTT
NA	NA	TRBV27	TRBJ2-7	CASSLSILANYEQYF	TGTGCCAGCAGTTTATCAATACTAGCCAACTACGAGCAGTACTTC
TRBD2	NA	TRBV2	TRBJ2-5	CASLRTSGAQETQYF	TGTGCCAGCCTCAGGACTAGCGGCGCTCAAGAGACCCAGTACTTC